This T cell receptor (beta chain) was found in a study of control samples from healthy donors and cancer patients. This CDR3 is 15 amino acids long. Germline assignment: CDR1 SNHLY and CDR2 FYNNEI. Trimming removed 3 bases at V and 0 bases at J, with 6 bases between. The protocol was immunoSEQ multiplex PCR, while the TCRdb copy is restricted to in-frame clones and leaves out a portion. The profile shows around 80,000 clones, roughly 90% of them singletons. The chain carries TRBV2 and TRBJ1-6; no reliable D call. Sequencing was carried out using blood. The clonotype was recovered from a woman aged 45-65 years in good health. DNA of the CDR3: TGTGCCAGCAGTGAGTCAAGCTCCTATAATTCACCCCTCCACTTT. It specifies CASSESSSYNSPLHF.